This note documents a single TCR beta chain sequence. Its antigen is unidentified. These data belong to a study of OX40 agonist ivuxolimab in advanced cancers. Study at large: Patients received ivuxolimab, an intravenous treatment, every 2 weeks at 0.01 to 10 mg/kg. Three patients, one with hepatocellular carcinoma and two with cutaneous melanoma, responded partially.

The CDR3 extends over 13 amino acids. V dropped 2 bases and J dropped 10; count of bases not matched to a gene: 4. Germline CDR1 is MRHNA and CDR2 is SNTAGT. Study conclusions and caveats: More expanded clones were found, on average, in CD8+ than in CD4+ T cells.

Data came from immunoSEQ multiplex PCR; TCRdb stores just in-frame clones and leaves some out. This table has 55,000 to 65,000 clones, around 84% appearing once. Peripheral blood came from all dose cohorts at three timepoints. The gene calls are TRBV6-4 and TRBJ1-2; TRBD1 matches at 10 bases. The clonotype originates from an adult with an advanced solid tumor such as melanoma, head and neck, liver or kidney cancer. The specimen comprised CD4+ or CD8+ T cells sorted from blood, sampled in a trial of the OX40 agonist ivuxolimab. The DNA for the CDR3 is TGTGCCAGCAGTGACGGCGGGACAGGGGACTACACCTTC. It is translated as CASSDGGTGDYTF.